One and the same sample provided the 9 T cell receptor beta chains below, sequenced in a study of lymphopenia after photon versus proton radiotherapy. TCRdb keeps only in-frame clones here, not all; method: immunoSEQ multiplex PCR. The sample has about 83,000 clones; around 82% are singletons. The sequencing here drew on peripheral blood, taken from a patient treated with proton-based radiotherapy. Receptors originate from a man aged 55 to 69 with pancreatic cancer.

The rearrangement joins TRBV9 to TRBJ1-5; the D is unclear. The ends were cut back, 0 bases at V and 2 bases at J, with 6 bases in the middle. Germline CDR1 and CDR2: SGDLS and YYNGEE. This CDR3 is 14 amino acids long. In nucleotides, the CDR3 is TGTGCCAGCAGCGTAGGGGTTGGCAATCAGCCCCAGCATTTT. This gives the protein CASSVGVGNQPQHF.

This chain uses TRBV7-6 with TRBJ2-3, with 12 positions matching TRBD2. With V trimmed by 2 bases and J by 4 bases, 7 bases remained unmatched. Germline-derived CDR1 and CDR2 are SGHVS and FNYEAQ. The CDR3 covers 17 residues. In DNA form, the CDR3 reads TGTGCCAGCAGCTTACCGCTTACTAGCGGGAGGTCAGATACGCAGTATTTT. Protein sequence: CASSLPLTSGRSDTQYF.

This chain links TRBV5-5 with TRBJ2-7; no clear D gene. The V gene lost 4 bases and the J gene lost 2 bases, with 16 bases spanning the gap. Germline loops: CDR1 SGHKS, CDR2 YYEKEE (reference sequence). The CDR3 spans 15 residues. The CDR3 DNA is TGTGCCAGCAGCAGGGTCTGGGGTTTGGCCTACGAGCAGTACTTC. Translated, it gives CASSRVWGLAYEQYF. Combining the CDR3 with reference TRBV5-5 and TRBJ2-7 gives the whole variable domain DAGVTQSPTHLIKTRGQQVTLRCSPISGHKSVSWYQQVLGQGPQFIFQYYEKEERGRGNFPDRFSARQFPNYSSELNVNALLLGDSALYLCASSRVWGLAYEQYFGPGTRLTVT.

The chain is built from TRBV4-1 and TRBJ1-1; D is uncertain. Trimming took 3 bases from V and 9 from J, leaving 8 bases between them. Germline values: CDR1 MGHRA, CDR2 YSYEKL. This CDR3 region has 11 residues. DNA for the CDR3: TGCGCCAGCAGCCATGGCCTCCAAGCTTTCTTT. This encodes CASSHGLQAFF.

The sample holds one count of this clone. The chain combines TRBV27 with TRBJ1-2, with TRBD1 matching 7 bases. The CDR3 is 15 residues long. J gave up 5 bases and V 4 bases, and 10 bases lay outside the gene matches. The germline V gene has CDR1 MNHEY and CDR2 SMNVEV (reference sequence). The CDR3, as DNA: TGTGCCAGCAGTTCCCTCGGAGGGGGCGTGTATGGCTACACCTTC. The encoded protein is CASSSLGGGVYGYTF.

This sequence joins TRBV14 and TRBJ1-1, with D unclear. Looked up from germline, CDR1 is SGHDN and CDR2 is FVKESK. Between the trimmed V and J ends, which lost 4 bases and 8 bases, there was a span of 11 bases. The CDR3 sequence is 12 residues long. Here the CDR3 reads CASSPGLFEAFF. The CDR3 DNA reads as TGTGCCAGCAGCCCAGGACTCTTCGAAGCTTTCTTT.

This chain links TRBV5-1 with TRBJ1-2; TRBD1 aligns across 11 bases. Trimming at V came to 4 bases and at J to 6 bases, leaving 8 bases not matched to a gene. This CDR3 has 15 residues. Germline V lookup: CDR1 SGHRS, CDR2 YFSETQ. The CDR3 loop is CASSRGQGAVDGYTF. The CDR3 DNA follows: TGCGCCAGCAGCCGTGGACAGGGGGCTGTTGATGGCTACACCTTC.

This clone has more than one count but fewer than ten. The V and J genes are TRBV28 and TRBJ1-2; D is uncertain. Germline values: CDR1 MDHEN, CDR2 SYDVKM. Between the trimmed V and J ends, which lost 4 bases and 2 bases, there was a span of 11 bases. The CDR3 is 14 amino acids. CDR3 sequence reads: CASSSGPSNYGYTF. The CDR3 region has the DNA TGTGCCAGCAGTTCCGGGCCATCAAACTATGGCTACACCTTC.

A single count supports this clone. The CDR3 sequence is CASTMELSTEAFF. DNA for the CDR3: TGTGCCAGCACCATGGAACTGAGCACTGAAGCTTTCTTT. V usage is TRBV7-9 and J usage is TRBJ1-1, with no clear D. The CDR3 runs 13 residues. Between the trimmed V and J ends, which lost 7 bases and 4 bases, there was a span of 13 bases. CDR1 and CDR2 from the germline V gene are SEHNR and FQNEAQ (reference sequence).